The T cell receptor beta chain described here comes from a study of T cell changes during pregnancy in multiple sclerosis. Germline lookup yields CDR1 SNHLY and CDR2 FYNNEI. CDR3 length: 19 amino acids. The V gene end was trimmed by 4 bases and the J gene end by 0 bases; junction bases not matched to a gene: 12. Using immunoSEQ multiplex PCR, the repertoire was profiled, and TCRdb retains in-frame clones only, with some absent. The sample lists roughly 100,000 clones, 85% to 95% occurring once. The source is a female donor with multiple sclerosis, enrolled in a pregnancy study. The source was peripheral blood, collected after pregnancy. V and J are TRBV2 and TRBJ1-5; 10 bases are a match to TRBD1. The CDR3 bases are TGTGCCAGCAGTGCGGGACAGGGGTCGATCAATTATAGCAATCAGCCCCAGCATTTT. This translates into CASSAGQGSINYSNQPQHF.